Below are 6 T cell receptor beta chains sequenced from a single sample in a study of CD8+CD57+ T cells in acquired aplastic anemia. Genomic DNA provided the template from which TCR beta VDJ and CDR3 profiles were obtained. TCRdb re-called the reads through MiXCR, storing one row per CDR3 protein. The data contain about 200,000 distinct CDR3 sequences, about 60% of them seen just once; the ten biggest clones take up about 60%. Only patients with CD8+CD57+ cell expansion on flow cytometry were chosen for sequencing. Sequenced sample: sorted CD4+, CD8+, or CD8+CD57+ T cells (not recorded which) from PBMCs. The receptors originated from a human donor with aplastic anemia.

The CDR3 sequence: CASSSRVRGADYGYTF. As DNA, the CDR3 is TGTGCCAGCAGCTCCCGGGTAAGGGGGGCGGACTATGGCTACACCTTC. The rearrangement uses TRBV7-2 and TRBJ1-2; a weak D match, TRBD1 (6 bases). The V gene lost 4 bases and the J gene lost 3 bases, with 18 bases spanning the gap. CDR1 and CDR2 (germline): SGHTA, FQGNSA. The CDR3 contains 16 residues.

The chain recombines TRBV25-1 with TRBJ1-6, with D possibly TRBD1 on 5 matching bases. Trimming removed 1 base from V and 10 bases from J, with 14 bases in between. Germline CDR1 MGHDK, CDR2 SYGVNS. The CDR3 contains 15 residues. The CDR3 DNA reads as TGTGCCAGCAGTGAATGGGGGGAGTCTCACTCACCCCTCCACTTT. Residues: CASSEWGESHSPLHF.

The genes are TRBV2 and TRBJ2-1; D gene ambiguous. V was cut by 8 bases and J by 0 bases, with 17 bases left in between. Germline values: CDR1 SNHLY, CDR2 FYNNEI. The length of the CDR3 is 16 residues. CDR3 sequence: CASVPVGRSSYNEQFF. CDR3 coding DNA: TGTGCCAGCGTTCCCGTGGGCAGGAGCTCCTACAATGAGCAGTTCTTC.

Concerning this clonotype itself: This CDR3 fails to terminate in the conserved phenylalanine or tryptophan, so it likely reflects a read error. This chain joins TRBV7-9 and TRBJ2-4; D is undetermined. The ends were cut back, 4 bases at V and 1 base at J, with 11 bases in the middle. The CDR3 is made up of 15 amino acids. The germline V gene has CDR1 SEHNR and CDR2 FQNEAQ (reference sequence). The DNA of the CDR3 is TGTGCCAGCAGCTCCACGGCGGCGGCCAAAAACATTCAGTACCTC. Amino acid sequence: CASSSTAAAKNIQYL.

The V gene is TRBV5-1, the J gene TRBJ1-1, with D hard to call. From germline, CDR1 is SGHRS and CDR2 YFSETQ. The CDR3 has 14 residues. V shed 1 base and J shed 2 bases, with 9 bases lying between them. This CDR3 reads CASSLIAGNTEAFF. CDR3 sequence (DNA): TGCGCCAGCAGCTTGATTGCGGGAAACACTGAAGCTTTCTTT.

J is TRBJ2-3 and V is TRBV10-3, with 13 bases matching TRBD2. V dropped 5 bases and J dropped 2; count of bases not matched to a gene: 16. CDR1 and CDR2 (germline): ENHRY, SYGVKD. The CDR3 is made up of 20 amino acids. The chain's CDR3 is CAISMATGTSGIMVTDTQYF. In DNA form, the CDR3 reads TGTGCCATCAGTATGGCGACCGGGACTAGCGGGATCATGGTCACAGATACGCAGTATTTT.